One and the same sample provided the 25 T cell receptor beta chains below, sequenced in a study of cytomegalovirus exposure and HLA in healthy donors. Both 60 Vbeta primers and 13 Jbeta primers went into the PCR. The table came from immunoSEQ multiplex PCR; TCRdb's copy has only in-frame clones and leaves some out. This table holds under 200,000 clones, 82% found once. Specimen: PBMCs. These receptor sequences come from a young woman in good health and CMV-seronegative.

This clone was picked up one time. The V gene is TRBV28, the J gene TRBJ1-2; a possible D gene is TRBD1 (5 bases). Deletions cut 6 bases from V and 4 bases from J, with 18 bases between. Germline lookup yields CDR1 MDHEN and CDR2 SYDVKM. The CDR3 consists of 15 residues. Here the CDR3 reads CASSRRDPKSYGYTF. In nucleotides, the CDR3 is TGTGCCAGCAGCCGCAGGGATCCCAAGTCCTATGGCTACACCTTC.

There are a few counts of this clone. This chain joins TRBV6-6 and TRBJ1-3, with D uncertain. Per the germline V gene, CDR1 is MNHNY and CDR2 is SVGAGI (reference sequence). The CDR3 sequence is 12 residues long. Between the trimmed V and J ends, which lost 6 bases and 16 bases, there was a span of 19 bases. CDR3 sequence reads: CASSEPGRRSYF. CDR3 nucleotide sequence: TGTGCCAGCAGCGAACCCGGTCGTAGATCCTATTTT.

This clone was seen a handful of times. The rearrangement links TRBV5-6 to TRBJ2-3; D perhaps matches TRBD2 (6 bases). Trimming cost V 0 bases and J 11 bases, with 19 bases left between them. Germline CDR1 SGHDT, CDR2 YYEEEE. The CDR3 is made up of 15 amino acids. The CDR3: CASSLAPGPSGVQYF. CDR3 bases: TGTGCCAGCAGCTTGGCCCCGGGGCCCTCGGGGGTGCAGTATTTT.

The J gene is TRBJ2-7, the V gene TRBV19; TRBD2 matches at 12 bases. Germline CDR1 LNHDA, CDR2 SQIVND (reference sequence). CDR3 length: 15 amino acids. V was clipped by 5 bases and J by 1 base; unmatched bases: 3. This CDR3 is CASSQLAGGSYEQYF. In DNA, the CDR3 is TGTGCCAGTAGTCAACTAGCGGGAGGTTCCTACGAGCAGTACTTC.

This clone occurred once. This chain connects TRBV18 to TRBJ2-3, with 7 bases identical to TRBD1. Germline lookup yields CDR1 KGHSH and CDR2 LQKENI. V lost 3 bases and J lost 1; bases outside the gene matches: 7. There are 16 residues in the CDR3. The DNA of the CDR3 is TGTGCCAGCTCACCGGTACAGGGGTTACGCACAGATACGCAGTATTTT. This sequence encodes CASSPVQGLRTDTQYF.

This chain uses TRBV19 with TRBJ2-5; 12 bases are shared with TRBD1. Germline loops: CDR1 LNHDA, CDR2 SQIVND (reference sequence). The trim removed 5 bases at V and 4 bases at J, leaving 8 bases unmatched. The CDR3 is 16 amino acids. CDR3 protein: CASSPGQGAPRETQYF. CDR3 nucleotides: TGTGCCAGTAGTCCGGGACAGGGGGCACCTAGAGAGACCCAGTACTTC. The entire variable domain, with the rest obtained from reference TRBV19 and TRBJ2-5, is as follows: DGGITQSPKYLFRKEGQNVTLSCEQNLNHDAMYWYRQDPGQGLRLIYYSQIVNDFQKGDIAEGYSVSREKKESFPLTVTSAQKNPTAFYLCASSPGQGAPRETQYFGPGTRLLVL.

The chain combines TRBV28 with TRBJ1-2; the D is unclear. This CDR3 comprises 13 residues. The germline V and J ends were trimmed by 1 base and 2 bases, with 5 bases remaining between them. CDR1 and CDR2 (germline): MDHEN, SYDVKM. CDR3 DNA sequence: TGTGCCAGCAGTTTATCCGGGAACTATGGCTACACCTTC. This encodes CASSLSGNYGYTF.

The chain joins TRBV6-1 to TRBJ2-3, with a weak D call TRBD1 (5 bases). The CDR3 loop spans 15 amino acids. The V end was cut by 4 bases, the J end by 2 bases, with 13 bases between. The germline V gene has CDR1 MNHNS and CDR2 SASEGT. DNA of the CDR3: TGTGCCAGCAGTGGGGGCCTATACATCACAGATACGCAGTATTTT. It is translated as CASSGGLYITDTQYF.

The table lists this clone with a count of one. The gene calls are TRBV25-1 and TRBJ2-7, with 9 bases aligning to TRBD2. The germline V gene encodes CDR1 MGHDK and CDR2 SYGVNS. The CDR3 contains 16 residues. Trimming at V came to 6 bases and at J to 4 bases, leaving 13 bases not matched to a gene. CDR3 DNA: TGTGCCAGCAGCGCGGGGGGGCGGGACGGAGGATACGAGCAGTACTTC. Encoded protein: CASSAGGRDGGYEQYF.

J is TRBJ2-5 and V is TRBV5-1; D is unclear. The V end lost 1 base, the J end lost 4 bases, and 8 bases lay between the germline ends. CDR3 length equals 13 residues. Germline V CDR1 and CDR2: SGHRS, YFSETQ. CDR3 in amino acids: CASSLSVGETQYF. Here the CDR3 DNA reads TGCGCCAGCAGCTTGTCGGTTGGAGAGACCCAGTACTTC.

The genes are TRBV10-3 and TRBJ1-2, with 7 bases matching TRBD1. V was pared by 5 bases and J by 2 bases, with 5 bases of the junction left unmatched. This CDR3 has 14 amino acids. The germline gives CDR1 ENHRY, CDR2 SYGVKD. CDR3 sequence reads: CAISKTGTNYGYTF. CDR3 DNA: TGTGCCATCAGTAAGACAGGGACAAACTATGGCTACACCTTC.

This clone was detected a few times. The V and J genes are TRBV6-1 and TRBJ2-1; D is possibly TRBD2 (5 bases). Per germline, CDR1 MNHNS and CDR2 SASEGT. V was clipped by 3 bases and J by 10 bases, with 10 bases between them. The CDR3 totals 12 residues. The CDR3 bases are TGTGCCAGCAGTGATACGTGGAGGGAGCAGTTCTTC. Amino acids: CASSDTWREQFF.

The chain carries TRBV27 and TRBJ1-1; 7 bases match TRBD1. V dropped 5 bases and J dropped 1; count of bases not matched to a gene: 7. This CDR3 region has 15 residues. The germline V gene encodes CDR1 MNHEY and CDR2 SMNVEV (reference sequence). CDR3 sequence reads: CASSITGASNTEAFF. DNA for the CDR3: TGTGCCAGCAGTATCACAGGGGCTTCGAACACTGAAGCTTTCTTT.

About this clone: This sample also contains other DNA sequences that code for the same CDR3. In DNA, the CDR3 is TGTGCCAGCAGAGCGACAGGGGTCACTCCGGGTTCTGGAAACACCATATATTTT. Encoded protein: CASRATGVTPGSGNTIYF. This sequence joins TRBV2 and TRBJ1-3, with TRBD1 matching over 8 bases. The junction had 14 bases not matched to a gene; V was cut back by 6 bases and J by 1 base. This CDR3 has 18 amino acids. From germline, CDR1 is SNHLY and CDR2 FYNNEI.

CDR3: CASSVAGGSNTGELFF. For the CDR3, the DNA is TGTGCCAGCAGCGTAGCCGGCGGCTCGAACACCGGGGAGCTGTTTTTT. The chain employs TRBV9 and TRBJ2-2; D is ambiguous. The germline V and J ends were trimmed by 0 bases and 0 bases, with 9 bases remaining between them. The CDR3 consists of 16 residues. Germline CDR1 and CDR2: SGDLS and YYNGEE.

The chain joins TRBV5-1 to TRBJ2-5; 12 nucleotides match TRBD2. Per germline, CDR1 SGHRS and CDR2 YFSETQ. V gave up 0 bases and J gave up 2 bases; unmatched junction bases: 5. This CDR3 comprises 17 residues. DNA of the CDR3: TGCGCCAGCAGCTTGGGACTGACTAGCGGGAGTCAAGAGACCCAGTACTTC. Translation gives CASSLGLTSGSQETQYF.

In nucleotides, the CDR3 is TGTGCCAGCAGCACAGGGTTGTATGAAAAACTGTTTTTT. Translated, it gives CASSTGLYEKLFF. This chain uses TRBV27 with TRBJ1-4, with D perhaps matching TRBD1 (6 bases). V lost 6 bases and J lost 6, with 11 bases in between. The CDR3 contains 13 residues. The V gene's germline CDR1 is MNHEY and CDR2 SMNVEV (reference sequence).

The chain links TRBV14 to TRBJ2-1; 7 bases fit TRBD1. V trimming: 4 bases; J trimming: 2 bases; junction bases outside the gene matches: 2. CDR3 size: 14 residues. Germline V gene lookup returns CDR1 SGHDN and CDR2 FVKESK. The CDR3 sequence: CASSRQGTYNEQFF. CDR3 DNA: TGTGCCAGCAGCCGACAGGGTACCTACAATGAGCAGTTCTTC.

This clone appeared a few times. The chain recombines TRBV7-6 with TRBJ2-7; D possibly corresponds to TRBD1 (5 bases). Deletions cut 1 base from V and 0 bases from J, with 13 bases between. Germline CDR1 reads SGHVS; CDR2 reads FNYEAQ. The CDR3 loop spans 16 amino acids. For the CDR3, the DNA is TGTGCCAGCAGCTTAGTACAGGTGAGCCTCTCCTACGAGCAGTACTTC. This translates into CASSLVQVSLSYEQYF.

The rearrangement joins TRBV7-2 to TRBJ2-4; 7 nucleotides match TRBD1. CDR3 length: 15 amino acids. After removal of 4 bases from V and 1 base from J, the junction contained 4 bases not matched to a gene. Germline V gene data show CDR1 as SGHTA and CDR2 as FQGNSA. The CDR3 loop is CASSSTTGAKNIQYF. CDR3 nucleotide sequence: TGTGCCAGCAGCTCGACGACAGGGGCCAAAAACATTCAGTACTTC. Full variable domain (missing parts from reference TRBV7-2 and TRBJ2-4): GAGVSQSPSNKVTEKGKDVELRCDPISGHTALYWYRQSLGQGLEFLIYFQGNSAPDKSGLPSDRFSAERTGGSVSTLTIQRTQQEDSAVYLCASSSTTGAKNIQYFGAGTRLSVL.

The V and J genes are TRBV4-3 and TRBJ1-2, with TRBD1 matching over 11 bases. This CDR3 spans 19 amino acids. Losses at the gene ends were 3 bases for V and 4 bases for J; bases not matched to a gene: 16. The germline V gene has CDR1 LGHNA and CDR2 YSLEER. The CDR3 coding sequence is TGCGCCAGCAGCCATCCAGGACCGGGACAGGGGGGCACGGTCTATGGCTACACCTTC. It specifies CASSHPGPGQGGTVYGYTF.

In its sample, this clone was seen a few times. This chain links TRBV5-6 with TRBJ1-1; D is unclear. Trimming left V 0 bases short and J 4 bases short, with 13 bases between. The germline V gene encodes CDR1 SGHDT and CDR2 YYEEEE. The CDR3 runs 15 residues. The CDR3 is CASSLAGGVVTEAFF. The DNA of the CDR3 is TGTGCCAGCAGCTTGGCCGGCGGGGTTGTCACTGAAGCTTTCTTT.

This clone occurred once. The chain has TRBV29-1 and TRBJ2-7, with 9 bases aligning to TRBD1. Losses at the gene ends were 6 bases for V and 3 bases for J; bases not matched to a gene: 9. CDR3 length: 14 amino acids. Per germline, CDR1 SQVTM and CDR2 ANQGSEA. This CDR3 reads CSVGGDREYYEQYV. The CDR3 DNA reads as TGCAGCGTGGGAGGGGACAGGGAATACTACGAGCAGTACGTC.

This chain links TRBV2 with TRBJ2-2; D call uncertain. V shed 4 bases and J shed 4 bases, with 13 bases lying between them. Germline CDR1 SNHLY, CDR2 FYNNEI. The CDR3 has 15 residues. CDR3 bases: TGTGCCAGCAGTGCGGCGGCCCGCAGCACCGGGGAGCTGTTTTTT. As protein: CASSAAARSTGELFF. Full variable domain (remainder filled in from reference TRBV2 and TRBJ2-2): EPEVTQTPSHQVTQMGQEVILRCVPISNHLYFYWYRQILGQKVEFLVSFYNNEISEKSEIFDDQFSVERPDGSNFTLKIRSTKLEDSAMYFCASSAAARSTGELFFGEGSRLTVL.

The CDR3 nucleotides read TGTGCCAGTAGTATAGGCAACAGCCCTACAGATACGCAGTATTTT. Its translation is CASSIGNSPTDTQYF. The J gene is TRBJ2-3, the V gene TRBV19; D is ambiguous. The CDR3 loop spans 15 amino acids. The V end was cut by 1 base, the J end by 3 bases, with 11 bases between. Germline-derived CDR1 and CDR2 are LNHDA and SQIVND (reference sequence).